This TCR beta chain was sequenced for a study of shared clonotypes between healthy human individuals. Germline lookup yields CDR1 SSHAT and CDR2 FNYEAQ (reference sequence). This CDR3 has 16 residues. In regard to this clone: Its target is not known. Relative to the germline gene, one junction end is altered; a read error may explain this.

Study-wide findings and caveats: The donor pool, a small one, limited the genetic and exposure-history diversity represented.

Sequenced by immunoSEQ multiplex PCR; TCRdb stores in-frame clones only, minus some. This table has approximately 2.5 million clones, more than 90% appearing once. The chain has TRBV7-7 and TRBJ2-2; D unclear. Input material: naive CD4+ T cells sorted from blood. Subset denoted: CD45RA+ positively selected. This clonotype originated in a man aged 18 to 29 in good health. This CDR3 is CASSPTKTWVTGELFF. The DNA for the CDR3 is TGTGCTAGCAGCCCAACCAAGACATGGGTCACCGGGGAGCTGTTTTTT.